This TCR beta chain emerged from a study of CD4 T cells in relation to SARS-CoV-2 and coronaviruses (dated by TCRdb to the early 2020s). Describing the broader study: In the ViraFEST assay, PBMCs were grown with antigen for nine to eleven days, and TCR beta CDR3s were then sequenced to identify antigen-specific clonal expansions. The full convalescent cohort of more than nine patients had a median age of roughly 38 years, ranging from 21 to 72 years. The approximately twelve convalescent patients included 8 males and 4 females; two subjects were Hispanic. Patient-derived lymphoblastoid cell lines were used to map the HLA restriction of shared crossreactive spike epitopes. The study assessed, at the TCR clonotype level, memory CD4+ T cell crossreactivity between SARS-CoV-2 and common cold coronavirus spike proteins. The Adaptive Biotechnologies TCR-sequencing kit was used for samples from a few pre-COVID donors and for the naive versus memory experiments, whereas the other data were Illumina-based. For other donors in the study, expansion assays were sequenced with a different, Illumina-based TCR-beta assay.

Results and caveats for the whole study, not just this receptor: Significantly weaker SARS-CoV-2-driven expansion was shown by crossreactive clones than by monoreactive clones, consistent with antigenic imprinting. Small numbers of patients and of tested TCRs were a limitation of the study. In 65% to 70% of donors, memory CD4+ clonotypes turned up that crossrecognized SARS-CoV-2 and at least one common cold coronavirus spike. Sequencing naive versus memory cells indicated that the assay picks up memory recall responses, not primary responses primed during culture. No donor contributed both pre-pandemic and post-infection samples, which limited tracing the source of pre-existing responses. Crossreactivity analysis was centred on spike protein, so crossreactivity against other viral proteins was not assessed.

Per the germline V gene (reference sequence), LGHDT is the CDR1 and YNNKEL is the CDR2. Its CDR3 holds 15 amino acids, cysteine through phenylalanine. Kept here is only the CDR3 DNA, which spans 45 bases and is read in frame from base 1. V has 4 bases trimmed and J has 0 bases trimmed; junction bases matching no gene number 5. Naive and memory CD4+ T cells were separated from cryopreserved PBMCs by first enriching for CD4 and then performing EasySep naive CD4+ T cell enrichment. Sorted naive or memory CD4+ T cells (fewer than 1.1 x 10^5) were cultured 1:1 with T cell-depleted PBMCs and CEF peptides for roughly 11 days. In general, triplicate replicate wells were used for every peptide culture condition. Ficoll-Paque PLUS gradient centrifugation was used to isolate PBMCs from leukapheresis product or whole blood. PBMCs were either used fresh in the expansion assay or cryopreserved at -140 degrees C. The QIAamp Micro DNA Kit was used to extract genomic DNA from the CD4+ T cells.

CEF-cultured naive and memory CD4+ T cell DNA received survey-level immunoSEQ TCR-beta sequencing. The original methods were these. During preprocessing, nonproductive sequences were discarded, as were any CDR3s that did not begin with C, did not end with F or W, or were shorter than 7 amino acids. Antigen-specific clonotypes were called with the MANAFEST web app on the basis of expansion relative to the reference and to other culture wells. To be counted as positive, a clone had to show significant expansion compared with the reference culture, at an FDR below 0.05, in 2 of 3 replicate wells. Positive clones also required significant expansion versus all other tandem wells and an odds ratio above 5. Cultured and uncultured naive and memory CD4+ repertoires were searched for previously identified spike- and CEF-reactive CDR3s. After three terminal residues were trimmed from each end, CDR3 homology was quantified as pairwise Levenshtein distance using the stringdist R package. Sourced from immuneACCESS, this table was stored by TCRdb with only in-frame sequences that have V and J called. A share of the clones is absent; for the studies checked, an unresolved V gene accounts for under half, and the remainder has no known explanation. The DNA was the basis for D and trimming; V, J and clone size are from that table. A total of 37,000 or so clones appear in this sample, 82% of them only once. The top ten clonotypes cover 4.5% of the sample.

Turning to this clone: Its recognized antigen is unknown. No much larger clonotype is one base removed from it; base qualities were not supplied.

Sequenced material: naive CD4+ T cells from PBMCs, cultured in vitro. What the cell subset or site label conveys for this sample: naive CD4+ T cells isolated by negative enrichment. This chain joins TRBV3-1 (or the pseudogene TRBV3-2) to TRBJ1-1; the junction holds 7 bases that match TRBD1. This sequence was found in an adult with COVID-19. At the DNA level, the sequence is TGTGCCAGCAGCCCGCGACAGGGCTTGAACACTGAAGCTTTCTTT. Its product reads: CASSPRQGLNTEAFF.